Listed below are T cell receptor beta chains from one sample, sequenced in a study of blood T cell repertoires in COVID-19. Method: immunoSEQ multiplex PCR; TCRdb's copy keeps in-frame clones and lacks some. The repertoire includes some 100,000 clones, 80% to 95% of them detected once, and approximately 5.1% sits in the top ten. The sample was peripheral blood. The source is a man aged 65 to 85 with acute or convalescent COVID-19. Both conserved end residues are part of each CDR3. Fields, in order: D gene, J gene, V gene, clone size, CDR3 protein, CDR3 DNA. D genes are given only for firm matches. Clone size is given for some rows only: seen once, a few or many times, or a class if the clone is expanded.

-	TRBJ1-2	TRBV4-3	-	CASSPRGANYGYTF	TGCGCCAGCAGCCCCAGGGGCGCTAACTATGGCTACACCTTC
-	TRBJ1-1	TRBV7-9	-	CASSLMGPTEAFF	TGTGCCAGCAGCTTAATGGGGCCTACTGAAGCTTTCTTT
TRBD1	TRBJ2-7	TRBV5-1	-	CASSLDRDEQYF	TGCGCCAGCAGCCTTGACAGGGACGAGCAGTACTTC
-	TRBJ1-6	TRBV19	few	CASSRGYSDHASPLHF	TGTGCCAGTAGTAGAGGATATAGCGATCATGCTTCACCCCTCCACTTT
-	TRBJ1-2	TRBV25-1	-	CASSARGWGYTF	TGTGCCAGCAGTGCCAGGGGTTGGGGCTACACCTTC
-	TRBJ1-2	TRBV20-1	-	CSASKAEDGYTF	TGCAGTGCTAGTAAGGCCGAGGATGGCTACACCTTC
TRBD2	TRBJ2-1	TRBV28	-	CASTSGGAGEQFF	TGTGCCAGCACCTCGGGGGGAGCTGGTGAGCAGTTCTTC
TRBD1	TRBJ2-2	TRBV18	-	CASSRDRGRTGELFF	TGTGCCAGCTCACGGGACAGGGGCCGCACCGGGGAGCTGTTTTTT
TRBD2	TRBJ2-7	TRBV19	few	CASSKWLAGELLYEQYF	TGTGCCAGTAGTAAATGGCTAGCGGGAGAGCTCTTATACGAGCAGTACTTC
TRBD2	TRBJ2-1	TRBV5-6	-	CASSLDRTSIDEQFF	TGTGCCAGCAGCTTGGATAGGACTAGTATCGATGAGCAGTTCTTC
-	TRBJ1-1	TRBV5-1	-	CASSFRGFEAFF	TGCGCCAGCAGCTTTAGGGGGTTTGAAGCTTTCTTT
TRBD1	TRBJ1-5	TRBV3-1/TRBV3-2	-	CASSPGQAVGNQPQHF	TGTGCCAGCAGCCCGGGACAGGCCGTGGGAAATCAGCCCCAGCATTTT
-	TRBJ1-4	TRBV29-1	-	CSDQRWEDNEKLFF	TGCAGCGACCAAAGGTGGGAGGATAATGAAAAACTGTTTTTT